This T cell receptor (beta chain) was sequenced for a study of cytomegalovirus exposure and HLA in healthy donors. V lost 0 bases and J lost 13; bases outside the gene matches: 5. CDR3 length: 12 residues. Germline CDR1 reads MGHRA; CDR2 reads YSYEKL. PCR used 60 Vbeta primers and 13 Jbeta primers. Data came from immunoSEQ multiplex PCR; TCRdb stores just in-frame clones and leaves some out. The sample carries about 95,000 clones, about four fifths recorded once. The receptor was isolated from a man younger than 35 in good health and CMV-seropositive. The sample consisted of PBMCs. The chain recombines TRBV4-1 with TRBJ1-1, with 7 bases aligning to TRBD1. CDR3 nucleotide sequence: TGCGCCAGCAGCCAAGATGCAGGGGGAGTTTTCTTT. This codes for CASSQDAGGVFF.